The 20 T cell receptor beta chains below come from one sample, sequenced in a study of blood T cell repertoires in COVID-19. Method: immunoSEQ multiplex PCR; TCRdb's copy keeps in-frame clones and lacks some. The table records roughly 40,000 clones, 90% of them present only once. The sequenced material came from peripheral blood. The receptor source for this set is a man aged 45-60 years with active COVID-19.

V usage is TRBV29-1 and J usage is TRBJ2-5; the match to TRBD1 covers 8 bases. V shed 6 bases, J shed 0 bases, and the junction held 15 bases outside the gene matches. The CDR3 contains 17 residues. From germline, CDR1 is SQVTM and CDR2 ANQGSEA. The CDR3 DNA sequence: TGCAGCGTCTCCGGGACAGGTTTCCCTCTGAACCAAGAGACCCAGTACTTC. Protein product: CSVSGTGFPLNQETQYF. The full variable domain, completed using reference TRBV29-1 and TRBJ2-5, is SAVISQKPSRDICQRGTSLTIQCQVDSQVTMMFWYRQQPGQSLTLIATANQGSEATYESGFVIDKFPISRPNLTFSTLTVSNMSPEDSSIYLCSVSGTGFPLNQETQYFGPGTRLLVL.

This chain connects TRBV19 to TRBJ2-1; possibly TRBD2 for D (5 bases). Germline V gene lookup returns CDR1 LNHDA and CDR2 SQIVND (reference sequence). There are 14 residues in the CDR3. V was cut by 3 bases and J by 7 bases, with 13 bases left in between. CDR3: CASSIRGRGNEQFF. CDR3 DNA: TGTGCCAGTAGTATTCGCGGTCGCGGGAATGAGCAGTTCTTC.

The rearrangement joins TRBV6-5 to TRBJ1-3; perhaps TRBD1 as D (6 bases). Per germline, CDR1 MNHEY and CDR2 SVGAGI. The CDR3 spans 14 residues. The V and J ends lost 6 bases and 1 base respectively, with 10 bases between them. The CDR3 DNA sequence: TGTGCCAGCAGAAACAGGGTTTCTGGAAACACCATATATTTT. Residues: CASRNRVSGNTIYF.

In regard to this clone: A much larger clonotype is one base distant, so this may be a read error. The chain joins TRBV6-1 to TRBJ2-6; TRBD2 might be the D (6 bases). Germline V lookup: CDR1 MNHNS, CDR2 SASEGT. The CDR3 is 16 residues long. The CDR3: CANSEKEGSGANVLTF. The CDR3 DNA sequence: TGTGCCAACAGTGAAAAGGAGGGTTCTGGGGCCAACGTCCTGACTTTC.

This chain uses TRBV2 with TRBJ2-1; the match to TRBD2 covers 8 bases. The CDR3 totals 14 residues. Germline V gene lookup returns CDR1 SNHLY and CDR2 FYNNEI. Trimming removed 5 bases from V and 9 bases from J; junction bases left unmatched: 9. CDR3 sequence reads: CASSILTSEAEQFF. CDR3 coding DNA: TGTGCCAGCAGTATTTTGACTAGCGAGGCTGAGCAGTTCTTC.

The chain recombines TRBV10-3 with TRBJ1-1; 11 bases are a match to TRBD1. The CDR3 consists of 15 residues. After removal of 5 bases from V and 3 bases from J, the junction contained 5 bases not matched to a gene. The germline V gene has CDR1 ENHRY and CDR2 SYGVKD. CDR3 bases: TGTGCCATCAGTAACCTGGGACAGGGGGACACTGAAGCTTTCTTT. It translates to CAISNLGQGDTEAFF.

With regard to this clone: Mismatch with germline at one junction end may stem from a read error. The CDR3 coding sequence is TGTGCCAGCAGTAAATCCGAAGGGGCCACGATACACTTC. As protein: CASSKSEGATIHF. V usage is TRBV6-4 and J usage is TRBJ2-7; perhaps TRBD1 as D (5 bases). The CDR3 has 13 residues. Germline CDR1 MRHNA, CDR2 SNTAGT.

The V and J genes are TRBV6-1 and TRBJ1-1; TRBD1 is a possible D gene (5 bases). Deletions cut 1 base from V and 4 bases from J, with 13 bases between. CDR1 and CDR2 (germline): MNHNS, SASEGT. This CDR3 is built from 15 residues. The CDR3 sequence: CASSEGSRGTTEAFF. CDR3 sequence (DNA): TGTGCCAGCAGTGAAGGGTCCCGGGGGACCACTGAAGCTTTCTTT.

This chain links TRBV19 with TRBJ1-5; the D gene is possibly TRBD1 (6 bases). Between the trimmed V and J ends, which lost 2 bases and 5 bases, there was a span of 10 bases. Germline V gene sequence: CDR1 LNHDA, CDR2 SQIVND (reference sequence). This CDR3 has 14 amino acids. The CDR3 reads CASSILDSDQPQHF. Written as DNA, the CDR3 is TGTGCCAGTAGTATACTGGACAGTGATCAGCCCCAGCATTTT.

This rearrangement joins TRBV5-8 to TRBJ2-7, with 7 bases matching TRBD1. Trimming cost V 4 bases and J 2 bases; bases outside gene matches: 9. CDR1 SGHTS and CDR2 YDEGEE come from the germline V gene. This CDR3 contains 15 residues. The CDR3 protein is CASSPMTGIAYEQYF. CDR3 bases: TGTGCCAGCAGCCCGATGACAGGGATAGCCTACGAGCAGTACTTC.

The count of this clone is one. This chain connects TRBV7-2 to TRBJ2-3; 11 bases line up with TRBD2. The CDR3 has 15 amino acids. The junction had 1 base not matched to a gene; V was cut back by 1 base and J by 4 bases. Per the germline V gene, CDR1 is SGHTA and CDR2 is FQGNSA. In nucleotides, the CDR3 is TGTGCCAGCAGCTTAGTAGCGGGGGGGCCAGATACGCAGTATTTT. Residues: CASSLVAGGPDTQYF. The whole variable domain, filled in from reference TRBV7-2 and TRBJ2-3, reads GAGVSQSPSNKVTEKGKDVELRCDPISGHTALYWYRQSLGQGLEFLIYFQGNSAPDKSGLPSDRFSAERTGGSVSTLTIQRTQQEDSAVYLCASSLVAGGPDTQYFGPGTRLTVL.

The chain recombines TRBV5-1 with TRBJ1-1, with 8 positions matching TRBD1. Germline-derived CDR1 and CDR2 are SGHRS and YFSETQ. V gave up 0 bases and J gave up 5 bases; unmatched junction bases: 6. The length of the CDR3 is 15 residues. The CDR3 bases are TGCGCCAGCAGCTTGGCCACAGGGGGGTGGACTGAAGCTTTCTTT. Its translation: CASSLATGGWTEAFF.

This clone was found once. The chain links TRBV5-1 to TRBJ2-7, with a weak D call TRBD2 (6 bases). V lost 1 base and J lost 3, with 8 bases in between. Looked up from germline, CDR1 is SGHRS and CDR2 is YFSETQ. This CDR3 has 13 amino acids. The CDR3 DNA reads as TGCGCCAGCAGCTTGCCGGGGGTCTACGAGCAGTACTTC. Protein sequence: CASSLPGVYEQYF.

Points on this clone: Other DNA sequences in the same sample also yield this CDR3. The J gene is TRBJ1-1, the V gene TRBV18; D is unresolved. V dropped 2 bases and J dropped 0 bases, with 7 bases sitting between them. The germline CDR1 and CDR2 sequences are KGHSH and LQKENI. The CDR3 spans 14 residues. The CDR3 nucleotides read TGTGCCAGCTCACCAAGAGACATGAACACTGAAGCTTTCTTT. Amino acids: CASSPRDMNTEAFF.

The CDR3 coding sequence is TGTGCCTGGAGCGCCCTGACGGGGAGCAATCAGCCCCAGCATTTT. Translated: CAWSALTGSNQPQHF. The gene calls are TRBV30 and TRBJ1-5; D is unresolved. Germline assignment: CDR1 GTSNPN and CDR2 SVGIG (reference sequence). Trimming removed 3 bases at V and 1 base at J, with 13 bases between. The CDR3 is 15 residues long.

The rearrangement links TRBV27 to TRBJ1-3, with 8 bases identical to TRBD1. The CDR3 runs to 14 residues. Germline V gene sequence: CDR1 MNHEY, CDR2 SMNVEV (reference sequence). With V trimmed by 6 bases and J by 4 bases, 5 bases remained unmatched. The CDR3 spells CASSPWTGGNTIYF. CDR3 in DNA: TGTGCCAGCAGCCCCTGGACAGGGGGAAACACCATATATTTT.

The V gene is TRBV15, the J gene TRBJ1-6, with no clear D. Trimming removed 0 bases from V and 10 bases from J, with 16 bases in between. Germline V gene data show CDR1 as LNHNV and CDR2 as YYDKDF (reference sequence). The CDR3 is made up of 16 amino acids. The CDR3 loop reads CATSRDRNGASSPLHF. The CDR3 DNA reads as TGTGCCACCAGCAGAGATCGGAACGGAGCTAGCTCACCCCTCCACTTT.

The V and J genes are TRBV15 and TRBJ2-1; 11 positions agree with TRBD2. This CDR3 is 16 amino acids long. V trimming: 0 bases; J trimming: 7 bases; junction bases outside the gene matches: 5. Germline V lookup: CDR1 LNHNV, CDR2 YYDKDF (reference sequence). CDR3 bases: TGTGCCACCAGCAGAGATGGGACTAGCGGTTTGAATGAGCAGTTCTTC. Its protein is CATSRDGTSGLNEQFF.

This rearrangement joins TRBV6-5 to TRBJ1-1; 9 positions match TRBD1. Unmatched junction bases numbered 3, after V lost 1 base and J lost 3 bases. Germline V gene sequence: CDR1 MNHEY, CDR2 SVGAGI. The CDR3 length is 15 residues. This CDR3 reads CASSYFDRGDTEAFF. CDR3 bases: TGTGCCAGCAGTTACTTCGACAGGGGGGACACTGAAGCTTTCTTT.

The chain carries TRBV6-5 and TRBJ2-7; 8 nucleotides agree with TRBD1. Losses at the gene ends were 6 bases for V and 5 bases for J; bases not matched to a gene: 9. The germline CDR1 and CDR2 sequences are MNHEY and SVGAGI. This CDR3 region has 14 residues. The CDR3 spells CASSLDRAAHEQYF. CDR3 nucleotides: TGTGCCAGCAGCTTGGACAGGGCGGCCCACGAGCAGTACTTC.